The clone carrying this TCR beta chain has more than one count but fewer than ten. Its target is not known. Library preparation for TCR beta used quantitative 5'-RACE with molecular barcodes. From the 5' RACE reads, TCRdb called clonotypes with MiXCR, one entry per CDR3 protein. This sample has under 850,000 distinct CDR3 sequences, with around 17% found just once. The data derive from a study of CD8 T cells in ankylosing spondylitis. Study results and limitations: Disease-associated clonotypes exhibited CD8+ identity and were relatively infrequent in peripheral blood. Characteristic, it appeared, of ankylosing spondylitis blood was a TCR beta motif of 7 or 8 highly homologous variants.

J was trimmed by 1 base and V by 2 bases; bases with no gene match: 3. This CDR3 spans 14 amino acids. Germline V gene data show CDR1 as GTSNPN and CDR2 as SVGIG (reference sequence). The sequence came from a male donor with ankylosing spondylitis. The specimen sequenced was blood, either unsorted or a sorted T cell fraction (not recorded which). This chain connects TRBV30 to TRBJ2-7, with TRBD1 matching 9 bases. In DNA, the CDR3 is TGTGCCTGGAGTATGGGACAGGGATCCTACGAGCAGTACTTC. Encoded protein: CAWSMGQGSYEQYF.